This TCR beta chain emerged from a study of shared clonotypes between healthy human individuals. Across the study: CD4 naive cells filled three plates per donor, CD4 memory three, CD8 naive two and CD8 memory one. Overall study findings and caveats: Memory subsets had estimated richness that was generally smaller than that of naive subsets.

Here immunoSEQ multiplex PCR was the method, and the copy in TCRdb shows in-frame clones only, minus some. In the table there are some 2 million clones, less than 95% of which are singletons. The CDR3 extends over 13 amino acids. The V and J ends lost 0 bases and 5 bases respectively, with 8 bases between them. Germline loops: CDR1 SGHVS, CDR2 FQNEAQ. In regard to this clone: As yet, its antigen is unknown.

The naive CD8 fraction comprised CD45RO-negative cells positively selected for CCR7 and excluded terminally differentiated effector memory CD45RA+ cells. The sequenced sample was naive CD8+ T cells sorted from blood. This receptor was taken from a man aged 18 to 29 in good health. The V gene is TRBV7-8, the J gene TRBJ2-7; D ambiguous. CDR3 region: CASSLAPWHEQYF. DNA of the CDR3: TGTGCCAGCAGCTTAGCGCCGTGGCACGAGCAGTACTTC.